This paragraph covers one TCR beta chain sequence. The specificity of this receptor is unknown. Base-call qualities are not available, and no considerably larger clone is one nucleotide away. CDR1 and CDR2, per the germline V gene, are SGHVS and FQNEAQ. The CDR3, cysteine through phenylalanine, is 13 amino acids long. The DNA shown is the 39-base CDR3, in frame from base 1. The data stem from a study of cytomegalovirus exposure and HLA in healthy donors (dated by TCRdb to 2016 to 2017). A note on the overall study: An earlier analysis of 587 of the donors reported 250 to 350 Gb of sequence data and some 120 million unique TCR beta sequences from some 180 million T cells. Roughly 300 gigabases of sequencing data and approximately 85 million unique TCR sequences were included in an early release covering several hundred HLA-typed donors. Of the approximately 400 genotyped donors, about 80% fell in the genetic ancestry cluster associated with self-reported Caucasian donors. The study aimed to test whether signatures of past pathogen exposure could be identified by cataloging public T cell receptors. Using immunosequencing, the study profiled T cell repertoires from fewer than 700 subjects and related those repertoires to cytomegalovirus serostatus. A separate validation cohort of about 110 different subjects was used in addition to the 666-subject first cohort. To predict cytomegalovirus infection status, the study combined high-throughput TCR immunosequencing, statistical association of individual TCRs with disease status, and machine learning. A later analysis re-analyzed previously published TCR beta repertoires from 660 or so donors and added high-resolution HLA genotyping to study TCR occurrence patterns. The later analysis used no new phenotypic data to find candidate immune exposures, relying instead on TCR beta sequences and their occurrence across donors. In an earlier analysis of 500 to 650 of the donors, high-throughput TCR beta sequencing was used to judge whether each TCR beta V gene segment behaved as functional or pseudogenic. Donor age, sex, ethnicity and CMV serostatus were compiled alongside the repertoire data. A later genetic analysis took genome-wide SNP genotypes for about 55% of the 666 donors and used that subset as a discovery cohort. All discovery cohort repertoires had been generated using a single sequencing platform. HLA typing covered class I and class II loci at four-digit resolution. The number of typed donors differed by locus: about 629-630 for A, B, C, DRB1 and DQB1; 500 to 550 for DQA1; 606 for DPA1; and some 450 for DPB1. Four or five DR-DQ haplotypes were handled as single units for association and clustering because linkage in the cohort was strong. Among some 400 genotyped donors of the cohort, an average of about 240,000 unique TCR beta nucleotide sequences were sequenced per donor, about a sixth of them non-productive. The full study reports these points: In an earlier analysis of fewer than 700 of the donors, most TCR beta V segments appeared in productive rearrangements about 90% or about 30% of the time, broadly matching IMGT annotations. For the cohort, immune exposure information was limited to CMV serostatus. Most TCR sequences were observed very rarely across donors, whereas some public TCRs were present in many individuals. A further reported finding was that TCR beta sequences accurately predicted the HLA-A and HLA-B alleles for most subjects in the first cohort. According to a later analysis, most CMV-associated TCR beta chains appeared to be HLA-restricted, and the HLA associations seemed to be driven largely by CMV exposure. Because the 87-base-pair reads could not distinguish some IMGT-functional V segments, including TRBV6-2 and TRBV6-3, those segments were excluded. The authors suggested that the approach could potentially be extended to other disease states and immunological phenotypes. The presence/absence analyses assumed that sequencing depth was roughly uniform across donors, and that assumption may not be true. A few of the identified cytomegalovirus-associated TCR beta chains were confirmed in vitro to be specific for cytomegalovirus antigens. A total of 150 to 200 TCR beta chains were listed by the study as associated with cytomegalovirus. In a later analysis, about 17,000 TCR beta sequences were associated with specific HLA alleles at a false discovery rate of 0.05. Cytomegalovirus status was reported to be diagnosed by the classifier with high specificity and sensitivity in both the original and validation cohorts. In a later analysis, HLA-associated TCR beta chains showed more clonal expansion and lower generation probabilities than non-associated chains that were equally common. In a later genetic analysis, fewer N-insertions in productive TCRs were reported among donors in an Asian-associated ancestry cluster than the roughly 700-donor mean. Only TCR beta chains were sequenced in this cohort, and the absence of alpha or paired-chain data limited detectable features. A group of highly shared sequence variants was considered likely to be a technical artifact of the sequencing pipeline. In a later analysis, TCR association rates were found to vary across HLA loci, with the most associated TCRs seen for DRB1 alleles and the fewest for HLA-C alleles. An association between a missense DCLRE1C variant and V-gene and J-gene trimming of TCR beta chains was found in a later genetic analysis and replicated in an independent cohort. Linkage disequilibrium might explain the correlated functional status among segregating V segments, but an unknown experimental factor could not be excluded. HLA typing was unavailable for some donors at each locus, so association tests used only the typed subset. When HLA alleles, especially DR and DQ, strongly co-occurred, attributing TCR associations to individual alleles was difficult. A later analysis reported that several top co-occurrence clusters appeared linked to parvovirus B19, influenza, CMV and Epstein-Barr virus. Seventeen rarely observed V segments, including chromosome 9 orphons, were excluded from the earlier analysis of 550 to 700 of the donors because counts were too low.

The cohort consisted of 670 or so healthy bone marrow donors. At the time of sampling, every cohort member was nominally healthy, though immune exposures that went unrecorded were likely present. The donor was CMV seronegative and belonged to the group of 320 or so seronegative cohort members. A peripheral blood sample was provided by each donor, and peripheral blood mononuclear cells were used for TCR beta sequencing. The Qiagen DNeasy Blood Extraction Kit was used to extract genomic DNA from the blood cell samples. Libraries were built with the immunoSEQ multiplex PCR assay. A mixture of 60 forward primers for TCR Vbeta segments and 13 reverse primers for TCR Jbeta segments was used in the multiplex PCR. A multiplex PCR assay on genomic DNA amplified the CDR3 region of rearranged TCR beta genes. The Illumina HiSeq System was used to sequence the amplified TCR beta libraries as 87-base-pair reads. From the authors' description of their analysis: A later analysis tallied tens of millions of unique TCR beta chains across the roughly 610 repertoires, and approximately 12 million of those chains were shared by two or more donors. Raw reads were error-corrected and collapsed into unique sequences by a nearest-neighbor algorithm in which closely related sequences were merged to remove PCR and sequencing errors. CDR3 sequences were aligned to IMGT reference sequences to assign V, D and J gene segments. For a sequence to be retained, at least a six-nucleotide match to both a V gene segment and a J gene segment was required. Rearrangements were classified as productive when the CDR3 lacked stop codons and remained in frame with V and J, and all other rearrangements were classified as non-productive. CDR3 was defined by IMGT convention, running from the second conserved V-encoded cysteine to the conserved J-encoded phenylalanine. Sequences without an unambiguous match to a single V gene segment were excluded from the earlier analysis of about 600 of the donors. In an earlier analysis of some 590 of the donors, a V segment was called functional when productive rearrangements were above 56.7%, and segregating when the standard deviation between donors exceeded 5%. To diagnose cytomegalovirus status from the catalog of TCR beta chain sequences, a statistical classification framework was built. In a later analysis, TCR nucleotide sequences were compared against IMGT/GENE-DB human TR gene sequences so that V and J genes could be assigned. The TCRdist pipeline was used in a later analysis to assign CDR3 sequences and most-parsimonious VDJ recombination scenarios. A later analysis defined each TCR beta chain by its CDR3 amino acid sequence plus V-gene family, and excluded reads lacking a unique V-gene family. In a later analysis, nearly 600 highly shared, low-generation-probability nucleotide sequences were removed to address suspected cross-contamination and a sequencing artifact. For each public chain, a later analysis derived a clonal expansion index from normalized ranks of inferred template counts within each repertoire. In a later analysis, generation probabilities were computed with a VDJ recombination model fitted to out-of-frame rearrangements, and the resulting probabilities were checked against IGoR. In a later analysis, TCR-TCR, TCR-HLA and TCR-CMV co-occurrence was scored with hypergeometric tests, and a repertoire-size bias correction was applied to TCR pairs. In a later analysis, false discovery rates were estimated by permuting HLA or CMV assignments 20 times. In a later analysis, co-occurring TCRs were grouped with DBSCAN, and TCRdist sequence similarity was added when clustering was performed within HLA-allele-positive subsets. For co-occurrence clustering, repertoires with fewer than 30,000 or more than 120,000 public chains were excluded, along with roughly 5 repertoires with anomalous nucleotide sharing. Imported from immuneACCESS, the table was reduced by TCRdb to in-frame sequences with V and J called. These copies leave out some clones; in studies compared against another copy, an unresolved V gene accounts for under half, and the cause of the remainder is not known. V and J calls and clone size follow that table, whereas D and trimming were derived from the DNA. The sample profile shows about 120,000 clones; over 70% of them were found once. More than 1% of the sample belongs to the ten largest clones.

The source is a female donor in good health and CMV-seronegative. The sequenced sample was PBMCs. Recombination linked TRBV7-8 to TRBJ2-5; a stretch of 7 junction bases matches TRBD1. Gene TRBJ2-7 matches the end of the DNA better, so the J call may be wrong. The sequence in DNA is TGTGCCAGTATGACGGCAGGGGGCTACGAGCAGTACTTC. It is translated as CASMTAGGYEQYF.